These 15 T cell receptor beta chains were all obtained from the same sample, sequenced in a study of cytomegalovirus exposure and HLA in healthy donors. Some clones are missing from TCRdb's copy, which holds only in-frame ones; the method was immunoSEQ multiplex PCR. The table includes approximately 220,000 clones, 80% to 85% detected once. Sequenced: PBMCs. The receptors originated from a woman in her thirties in good health and CMV-seropositive.

The chain recombines TRBV11-2 with TRBJ2-7; 8 nucleotides match TRBD2. The CDR3 covers 14 residues. The V gene end was trimmed by 5 bases and the J gene end by 3 bases; junction bases not matched to a gene: 6. Germline CDR1 SGHAT, CDR2 FQNNGV. The chain's CDR3 is CASSTSGGDYEQYF. The CDR3 DNA reads TGTGCCAGCAGCACCTCGGGAGGGGACTACGAGCAGTACTTC.

This chain links TRBV7-6 with TRBJ2-7, with 8 bases aligning to TRBD1. V trimming: 5 bases; J trimming: 1 base; junction bases outside the gene matches: 1. Germline CDR1 and CDR2: SGHVS and FNYEAQ. The CDR3 has 13 amino acids. The CDR3 sequence is CASSGDRSYEQYF. In DNA form, the CDR3 reads TGTGCCAGCAGCGGGGACAGGTCCTACGAGCAGTACTTC.

CDR3 in amino acids: CAINPDRDTEAFF. CDR3 DNA sequence: TGTGCCATCAATCCAGACAGGGACACTGAAGCTTTCTTT. V is TRBV10-3 and J is TRBJ1-1, with 7 bases aligning to TRBD1. Germline loops: CDR1 ENHRY, CDR2 SYGVKD. V lost 7 bases and J lost 3; bases outside the gene matches: 5. This CDR3 comprises 13 residues.

V and J are TRBV7-3 and TRBJ2-1, with D tentatively TRBD1 (5 bases). The length of the CDR3 is 13 residues. Germline V gene data show CDR1 as SGHTA and CDR2 as FQGTGA. The V and J ends lost 2 bases and 6 bases respectively, with 8 bases between them. CDR3 residues: CASSLRRANEQFF. The CDR3 region has the DNA TGTGCCAGCAGCTTACGCAGGGCCAATGAGCAGTTCTTC.

In DNA, the CDR3 is TGTGCCAGCAGTTACGCAGGGTTTTCTGGCTACACCTTC. Protein: CASSYAGFSGYTF. The chain combines TRBV6-5 with TRBJ1-2; possibly TRBD1 for D (5 bases). Trimming removed 2 bases from V and 7 bases from J, with 11 bases in between. The CDR3 runs to 13 residues. The germline V gene encodes CDR1 MNHEY and CDR2 SVGAGI.

This chain joins TRBV27 and TRBJ2-1, with TRBD2 matching 8 bases. Germline V gene sequence: CDR1 MNHEY, CDR2 SMNVEV (reference sequence). The CDR3 has 17 amino acids. J was trimmed by 5 bases and V by 5 bases; bases with no gene match: 14. The CDR3 nucleotides read TGTGCCAGCAGTAAGGAGCCGACGGGACTAGTGAACAATGAGCAGTTCTTC. Residues: CASSKEPTGLVNNEQFF.

The chain combines TRBV29-1 with TRBJ1-3; D may be TRBD1 (5 bases). Trimming took 6 bases from V and 3 from J, leaving 12 bases between them. There are 13 residues in the CDR3. CDR1 is SQVTM, CDR2 ANQGSEA, per germline. CDR3 nucleotide sequence: TGCAGCGTAGGGACGGACTATGGAAACACCATATATTTT. Encoded protein: CSVGTDYGNTIYF.

The V call is TRBV19, the J call TRBJ1-2, with 12 bases aligning to TRBD1. The germline V gene has CDR1 LNHDA and CDR2 SQIVND (reference sequence). J was trimmed by 3 bases and V by 3 bases; bases with no gene match: 5. This CDR3 has 16 amino acids. The CDR3 nucleotides are TGTGCCAGTAGTATGGGACAGGGGGCTTTCTACTATGGCTACACCTTC. It codes for CASSMGQGAFYYGYTF.

Remarks on this clone: At one end the junction does not follow the germline gene, possibly because of a read error. This chain uses TRBV4-2 with TRBJ1-2; D remains ambiguous. The CDR3 totals 13 residues. Germline V gives CDR1 LGHNA, CDR2 YNFKEQ. CDR3 DNA sequence: TGTGCCAGCAGCCAAGTGCTTAACGATGGCTACACCTTC. This sequence encodes CASSQVLNDGYTF.

The gene calls are TRBV6-1 and TRBJ2-7; D is unclear. Germline V CDR1 and CDR2: MNHNS, SASEGT. This CDR3 is 15 amino acids long. Trimming pared 3 bases from V and 5 bases from J, leaving 17 bases between. The CDR3 loop reads CASSDRELYPDEQYF. CDR3 nucleotide sequence: TGTGCCAGCAGTGATCGAGAACTTTATCCGGACGAGCAGTACTTC.

The rearrangement links TRBV7-2 to TRBJ2-7; 7 bases are shared with TRBD2. In germline, CDR1 is SGHTA, CDR2 FQGNSA. The CDR3 covers 14 residues. V dropped 6 bases and J dropped 7; count of bases not matched to a gene: 12. The chain's CDR3 is CASSPRLATGEQYF. CDR3 nucleotides: TGTGCCAGCAGTCCCCGACTAGCAACGGGGGAGCAGTACTTC.

The V gene is TRBV6-5, the J gene TRBJ1-5; TRBD1 matches 12 bases. The V gene's germline CDR1 is MNHEY and CDR2 SVGAGI. The CDR3 is 15 amino acids. Trimming cost V 6 bases and J 4 bases; bases outside gene matches: 4. Here the CDR3 DNA reads TGTGCCAGCAGGCCGGGACAGGGGGCGAATCAGCCCCAGCATTTT. Its protein is CASRPGQGANQPQHF.

J is TRBJ2-6 and V is TRBV30; D call uncertain. The CDR3 spans 17 residues. Trimming left V 2 bases short and J 0 bases short, with 14 bases between. Germline V lookup: CDR1 GTSNPN, CDR2 SVGIG (reference sequence). The DNA for the CDR3 is TGTGCCTGGAGTCTTAGGTACAGTAGCTCTGGGGCCAACGTCCTGACTTTC. Amino acid sequence: CAWSLRYSSSGANVLTF.

This chain links TRBV28 with TRBJ2-7; TRBD1 is a possible D gene (6 bases). CDR1 is MDHEN and CDR2 is SYDVKM in the germline V gene. Between the trimmed V and J ends, which lost 2 bases and 4 bases, there was a span of 12 bases. This CDR3 is built from 14 residues. CDR3 in DNA: TGTGCCAGCAGTTTACAGGGGCGAGGGTACGAGCAGTACTTC. Encoded protein: CASSLQGRGYEQYF.

J is TRBJ2-2 and V is TRBV5-6; maybe TRBD1 (6 bases). CDR1 and CDR2 from the germline V gene are SGHDT and YYEEEE. CDR3 size: 17 residues. V lost 0 bases and J 6 bases, leaving 18 bases between the germline ends. The CDR3 loop is CASSLDTGKTFAGELFF. The CDR3 nucleotides read TGTGCCAGCAGCTTGGACACAGGGAAAACCTTCGCCGGGGAGCTGTTTTTT.